These 9 T cell receptor beta chains were sequenced from one sample in a study of CXCR3-negative and CXCR3-positive naive CD8 T cells. General study results and limits: Naive CXCR3-positive cells had TRB CDR3s more hydrophobic than those of CXCR3-negative naive cells.

For these receptors, no antigen is known. Preparation of TRB cDNA libraries relied on 5' RACE carrying UMI labels. TCRdb reprocessed the 5' RACE reads and reports one entry per CDR3 protein, with no DNA. The clone table shows approximately 100,000 distinct CDR3 sequences, with the ten largest holding 0.35% to 0.4%. The specimen was naive CXCR3+ CD8+ T cells from blood. Described subset: CD45RO-CCR7+CD27+CD95- naive CD8+ T cells expressing CXCR3 (TNR3+). The receptors come from a human donor in good health. Some clones in this sample may be carry-over from other donors' samples.

The chain couples TRBV10-3 to TRBJ2-2. The germline CDR1 and CDR2 sequences are ENHRY and SYGVKD. The CDR3 is 12 amino acids. CDR3: CAISVVAGELFF.

This chain connects TRBV12-3 or TRBV12-4 to TRBJ2-1. The CDR3 loop spans 13 amino acids. The CDR3 sequence is CASSLSTYNEQFF.

V is TRBV6-5 and J is TRBJ2-2; the D gene TCRdb calls, TRBD2, cannot be checked with no DNA. This CDR3 spans 12 amino acids. From germline, CDR1 is MNHEY and CDR2 SVGAGI. The chain's CDR3 is CASSLLAGELFF.

The chain has TRBV7-9 and TRBJ2-1. Per germline, CDR1 SEHNR and CDR2 FQNEAQ (reference sequence). The CDR3 is 13 residues long. This CDR3 reads CASRESSYNEQFF.

The V and J genes are TRBV7-9 and TRBJ2-5; TCRdb's assignment of TRBD1 cannot be checked, as there is no DNA. The CDR3 consists of 17 residues. Germline V gene data show CDR1 as SEHNR and CDR2 as FQNEAQ (reference sequence). CDR3: CASSSTAGGPLQETQYF.

V and J are TRBV7-9 and TRBJ2-5; TCRdb calls TRBD1, which cannot be checked without DNA. The CDR3 is 15 amino acids. The germline V gene encodes CDR1 SEHNR and CDR2 FQNEAQ (reference sequence). CDR3 sequence: CASSFKTGGGETQYF.

The rearrangement joins TRBV19 to TRBJ2-7. This CDR3 is built from 14 residues. Germline V gene lookup returns CDR1 LNHDA and CDR2 SQIVND (reference sequence). The CDR3 loop is CASRWTSGSYEQYF. Drawing the rest from reference TRBV19 and TRBJ2-7, the complete variable domain is DGGITQSPKYLFRKEGQNVTLSCEQNLNHDAMYWYRQDPGQGLRLIYYSQIVNDFQKGDIAEGYSVSREKKESFPLTVTSAQKNPTAFYLCASRWTSGSYEQYFGPGTRLTVT.

The rearrangement links TRBV29-1 to TRBJ2-1; no DNA is available, so the TRBD1 call from TCRdb remains unchecked. The V gene's germline CDR1 is SQVTM and CDR2 ANQGSEA. This CDR3 is 12 amino acids long. This CDR3 is CSATDSNNEQFF.

This chain uses TRBV7-9 with TRBJ1-2; the TCRdb D gene call, TRBD1, has no DNA to confirm it. Germline CDR1 SEHNR, CDR2 FQNEAQ (reference sequence). The CDR3 runs to 16 residues. CDR3 region: CASSSMPGQGAQGYTF.